This TCR beta chain was captured in a study of T-cell reconstitution after alpha-beta-depleted transplantation in children. During its preparation, the TCRbeta library received unique molecular identifiers. Each CDR3 protein gets one entry after TCRdb re-called the PCR reads with MiXCR. The data show around 600,000 distinct CDR3 sequences, approximately 16% seen once. CDR1 is DFQATT and CDR2 is SNEGSKA in the germline V gene (reference sequence). The CDR3 totals 13 residues. Trimming left V 6 bases short and J 8 bases short, with 16 bases between. Sequencing used PBMCs from the stem cell graft donor, obtained from the stem cell graft. The V and J genes are TRBV20-1 and TRBJ1-4; D is undetermined. This receptor was identified in a human donor who donated a stem cell graft to a child with acute myeloid leukemia. The CDR3 DNA reads as TGCAGTGCGCCGGACGCCGGCCCCGAAAAACTGTTTTTT. It yields the protein CSAPDAGPEKLFF.